The present T cell receptor beta chain was sequenced within a study of T cells after yellow fever vaccination. Study-wide context: When fractions had low cell numbers, they were prepared with SMART-Seq v4 Ultra Low Input.

This clonotype has only a few counts. The target antigen is unknown. Germline CDR1 MNHEY, CDR2 SMNVEV (reference sequence). V was pared by 6 bases and J by 6 bases, with 20 bases between. The CDR3 is made up of 16 amino acids. Using its own MiXCR run on the 5' RACE reads, TCRdb lists one record per CDR3 protein. The sample shows 180,000 or so distinct CDR3 sequences, 11% of them seen only once. Regarding the study as a whole: Only a small proportion of the clonotypes turned up in both the CD4 and the CD8 compartments, likely arising from convergent recombination.

This TCR was sampled from a man aged 18 to 29 who received the YFV17D yellow fever vaccine. This material consisted of CD8+ T cells sorted from PBMCs, taken 15 days after the yellow fever booster vaccination. The V call is TRBV27, the J call TRBJ2-2, with D maybe TRBD1 (6 bases). In nucleotides, the CDR3 is TGTGCCAGCAGAACCAGGAGTACAGGGTTGGCCGGGGAGCTGTTTTTT. Protein sequence: CASRTRSTGLAGELFF.